This T cell receptor beta chain was sequenced in a study of T-cell memory formation after mild COVID-19 (TCRdb year 2021). Broadly, across the study: TCR sequence clusters from the two donors were found to be largely donor specific. In a couple of donors, T-cell clones that expanded and contracted after mild COVID-19 were followed by sequencing TCRalpha and TCRbeta repertoires longitudinally. The cohort was made up of two young adult volunteers, one female and one male, who were previously healthy.

Remarks on this clonotype: Its recognized antigen is unknown. Within one base of it there is no much larger clone, and no base qualities were kept.

Overall study results and their limits: Balanced CD4/CD8 phenotypes were observed for clones contracting from day 15 to 85, whereas a bias towards CD4+ was observed for a second wave of clones expanding from day 15 to 37. Whether the second-wave clones peaking on day 37 were SARS-CoV-2 specific was not confirmed. Contracting CD4+ clones turned up mainly in the CM and EM memory subsets, whereas EMRA was where CD8+ clones were enriched. The study included only a couple of mild cases, and larger cohorts that include severe cases with pre-infection samples were judged to be necessary. Some responding clones were detected in pre-infection memory, suggesting pre-existing cross-reactive memory T cells joined the SARS-CoV-2 response.

Ficoll-Paque density gradient centrifugation was the method used to isolate PBMCs. The CDR3 covers 12 residues, taking in both the cysteine and the phenylalanine. The read is trimmed to its CDR3 DNA, 36 bases read in frame from base 1. V and J lose 4 bases and 0 bases, and a span of 4 bases separates them. CDR1 GTSNPN and CDR2 SVGIG are derived from the germline V gene (reference sequence). The sequencer was an Illumina NovaSeq 6000. cDNA libraries for TCRalpha and TCRbeta were prepared by 5'RACE using constant-segment primers, with sample barcodes and unique molecular identifiers added. RNA was extracted from every sample with Trizol reagent. Amplification of the libraries took two PCR steps, and the second step added a second sample barcode plus Illumina TruSeq adapters. Libraries were sequenced on an Illumina NovaSeq with 2 x 150 bp paired-end reads. In the original analysis: With migec v1.2.7, reads were demultiplexed and then collapsed into UMI-guided consensus sequences. With mixcr v2.1.11, UMI consensuses were aligned to TRA and TRB V and J templates and assembled into clonotypes. A clonotype was counted as expanded or contracted only when both edgeR and NoisET called the clonotype significant, with the noise models trained on biological replicates. For edgeR calls, the cutoffs were a false discovery rate-adjusted p below 0.01 and a log2 fold-change threshold of 1. As an exploratory analysis of dynamics, max-normalized trajectories of the 1000 most abundant clonotypes were examined by PCA with hierarchical clustering. Separately sequenced CD4+ and CD8+ repertoires were used to assign a CD4 or CD8 phenotype to each responding clone. Clones were called with MiXCR by TCRdb after fastp trimmed the public reads at Q25, and only in-frame beta chains were retained. Rows are unified per CDR3 protein, each entry keeping the most common DNA and genes. The V and J calls follow TCRdb's processing rather than the paper's. The sample records 300,000 to 400,000 distinct CDR3 sequences, approximately 27% of which are singletons. The ten largest clones add up to about 14% of the sample.

The V gene is TRBV30 and the J gene is TRBJ2-1; the D gene is not confidently resolved. Sequenced: PBMCs or a T cell subset sorted from them (not recorded which). This clonotype was sampled from an adult woman who had mild COVID-19 (a few samples of this study predate the infection). The sample titles of this study are shuffled in the database, so cell type and time point are left out; the donor was told from shared clones. Here the CDR3 is given as CAWTPSYNEQFF. The nucleotides read TGTGCCTGGACCCCCTCCTACAATGAGCAGTTCTTC. The entire variable domain, with the stretches around the CDR3 drawn from the reference TRBV30 and TRBJ2-1 proteins, is SQTIHQWPATLVQPVGSPLSLECTVEGTSNPNLYWYRQAAGRGLQLLFYSVGIGQISSEVPQNLSASRPQDRQFILSSKKLLLSDSGFYLCAWTPSYNEQFFGPGTRLTVL.